These 5 T cell receptor beta chains came from one sample sequenced in a study of tissue T cells after allogeneic stem cell transplantation. Here immunoSEQ multiplex PCR was the method, and the copy in TCRdb shows in-frame clones only, minus some. The sample includes 5,000 or so clones, about half of them seen just once. Noted time point: mouse harvest day 7 after allogeneic transplant. Each mouse received 10^7 T-cell-depleted marrow cells plus 10^6 splenic CD5+ T cells by tail vein. The sample consisted of gut tissue. Receptors were obtained from a female BALB/c mouse given C57BL/6 T cells with graft-versus-host disease after an allogeneic hematopoietic cell transplant.

This clone has a handful of counts. The gene names given are mouse names. The read comes to an end 1 residue before the CDR3 does, leaving the germline J gene to fill in the end. This chain joins TRBV26 and TRBJ1-2; D gene ambiguous. The germline gives CDR1 KGHPV, CDR2 FQNQEV (reference sequence). The CDR3 spans 13 residues. The V end lost 4 bases, the J end lost 6 bases, and 12 bases lay between the germline ends. The part of the CDR3 DNA that was read is TGTGCCAGCAGTCCCCTCCAACAAACCGACTACACC. Its translation is CASSPLQQTDYT. The full CDR3 sequence reads CASSPLQQTDYTF.

Remarks on this clone: Germline and genes here are mouse. The DNA ends 1 residue before the CDR3 does, and the rest of the CDR3 is filled in from the germline J gene. This rearrangement joins TRBV26 to TRBJ1-3; 9 bases line up with TRBD1. After removal of 2 bases from V and 2 bases from J, the junction contained 4 bases not matched to a gene. CDR1 is KGHPV and CDR2 is FQNQEV in the germline V gene (reference sequence). The CDR3 loop spans 16 amino acids. CDR3 sequence: CASSLTGGRTGNTLYF. The part of the CDR3 DNA that was read is TGTGCCAGCAGTCTGACAGGGGGCAGGACTGGAAATACGCTCTAT. Together with reference TRBV26 and TRBJ1-3, the CDR3 gives the full variable domain: NSKVIQTPRYLVKGQGQKAKMRCIPEKGHPVVFWYQQNKNNEFKFLINFQNQEVLQQIDMTEKRFSAECPSNSPCSLEIQSSEAGDSALYLCASSLTGGRTGNTLYFGEGSRLIVV.

This clone was found a few times. Gene names are the mouse ones. The CDR3 end falls 1 residue outside the read, so it is completed with the germline J gene. This chain connects TRBV3 to TRBJ2-7; 7 nucleotides line up with TRBD1. CDR3 length: 14 amino acids. The trim removed 5 bases at V and 1 base at J, leaving 5 bases unmatched. Germline CDR1 SNHLY, CDR2 FYNGKV (reference sequence). The CDR3 bases that were read are TGTGCCAGCAGCCCAGGGACAGATTCCTATGAACAGTAC. Amino acids: CASSPGTDSYEQY. The CDR3 reads in full as CASSPGTDSYEQYF.

Concerning this clone itself: The listed genes are named as in mouse. Sequencing ends 1 residue short of the CDR3 end; the germline J gene provides the rest. V is TRBV5 and J is TRBJ1-6; D not certain. TRBJ1-6 is an ORF, and what it does is uncertain. This CDR3 has 14 amino acids. Between the trimmed V and J ends, which lost 3 bases and 3 bases, there was a span of 6 bases. The germline CDR1 and CDR2 sequences are LGHNA and YNLKQL (reference sequence). The CDR3 is CASSHGDYNSPLYF. The sequenced CDR3 bases are TGTGCCAGCAGCCACGGGGACTATAATTCGCCCCTCTAC.

Only one count was recorded for this clone. The genes are named according to mouse. The CDR3 end is not reached by the read, which stops 1 residue before it; the germline J gene fills it in. The rearrangement joins TRBV19 to TRBJ2-7; 9 nucleotides match TRBD2. Germline V gives CDR1 FNHDT, CDR2 SITEND (reference sequence). CDR3 length equals 14 residues. With 6 bases clipped from V and 6 bases from J, the junction kept 10 bases outside the gene matches. The DNA read from the CDR3 is TGTGCCAGCACCCCCCCTGGGGGGGGCGCTGAACAGTAC. This translates into CASTPPGGGAEQY. The entire CDR3 protein reads CASTPPGGGAEQYF. The full variable domain, with the rest looked up from reference TRBV19 and TRBJ2-7, is GGIITQTPKFLIGQEGQKLTLKCQQNFNHDTMYWYRQDSGKGLRLIYYSITENDLQKGDLSEGYDASREKKSSFSLTVTSAQKNEMAVFLCASTPPGGGAEQYFGPGTRLTVL.